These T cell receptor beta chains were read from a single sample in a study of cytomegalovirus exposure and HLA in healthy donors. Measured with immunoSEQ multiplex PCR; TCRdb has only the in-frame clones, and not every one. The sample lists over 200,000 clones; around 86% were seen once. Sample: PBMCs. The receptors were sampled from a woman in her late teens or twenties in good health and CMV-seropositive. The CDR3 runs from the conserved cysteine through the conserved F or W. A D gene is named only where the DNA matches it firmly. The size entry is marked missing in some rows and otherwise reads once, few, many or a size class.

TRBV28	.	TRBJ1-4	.	TGTGCCAGCAGTATGGAGGGAGCAACTAATGAAAAACTGTTTTTT	CASSMEGATNEKLFF
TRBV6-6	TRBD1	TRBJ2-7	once	TGTGCCAGCAGTTACTCGAGAACGACAGGGGGCGAGCAGTACTTC	CASSYSRTTGGEQYF
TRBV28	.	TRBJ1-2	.	TGTGCCAGCAGTACCGGGGGGGTCTATGGCTACACCTTC	CASSTGGVYGYTF
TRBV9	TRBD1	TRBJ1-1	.	TGTGCCAGCAGCGTAGGGACAGGGACGAACACTGAAGCTTTCTTT	CASSVGTGTNTEAFF
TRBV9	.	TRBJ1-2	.	TGTGCCAGCAGCGTGGGCAGTAAGTATGGCTACACCTTC	CASSVGSKYGYTF
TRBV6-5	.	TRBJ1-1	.	TGTGCCAGCAGTTACGTGCAGGGAGGCACTGAAGCTTTCTTT	CASSYVQGGTEAFF
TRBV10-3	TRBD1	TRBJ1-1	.	TGTGCCATCAGTGCTCGGGGGGGACAGGGAACGAACACTGAAGCTTTCTTT	CAISARGGQGTNTEAFF
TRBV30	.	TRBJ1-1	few	TGTGCCTGGAGAGGGAGGAACACTGAAGCTTTCTTT	CAWRGRNTEAFF
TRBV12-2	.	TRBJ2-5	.	TGTGCAAGTCGCTTAGGGAGGCGGCGTGGAGAGACCCAGTACTTC	CASRLGRRRGETQYF
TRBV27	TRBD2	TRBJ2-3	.	TGTGCCAGCAGTTTAGGACTAGCGGTAGCAGATACGCAGTATTTT	CASSLGLAVADTQYF
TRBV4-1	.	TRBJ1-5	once	TGCGCCAGCAGCCAAGATCGGCGGCCGTATCAGCCCCAGCATTTT	CASSQDRRPYQPQHF
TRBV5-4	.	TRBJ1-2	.	TGTGCCAGCACCCAGGCCACGAGTCCTAGGGGTGGCTACACCTTC	CASTQATSPRGGYTF
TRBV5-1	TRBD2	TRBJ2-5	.	TGCGCCAGCAGCTCTGGACTAGCGGGACCCACGAAAGAGACCCAGTACTTC	CASSSGLAGPTKETQYF
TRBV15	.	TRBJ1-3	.	TGTGCCACCAGCAGACGGAGCTCTGGAAACACCATATATTTT	CATSRRSSGNTIYF
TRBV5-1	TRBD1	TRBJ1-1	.	TGCGCCAGCAGACCCAGACAGGGATTAAACACTGAAGCTTTCTTT	CASRPRQGLNTEAFF
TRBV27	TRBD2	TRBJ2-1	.	TGTGCCAGCAGTATCCCGGGACTAGGCAATGAGCAGTTCTTC	CASSIPGLGNEQFF
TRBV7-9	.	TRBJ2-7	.	TGTGCCAGCAGCTTAGAGGCGGGACAGAATGCCGAGCAGTACTTC	CASSLEAGQNAEQYF
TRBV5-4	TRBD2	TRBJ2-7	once	TGTGCCAGCAGCTTGCTTAGCGGGAGACCGAAGGAGCAGTACTTC	CASSLLSGRPKEQYF
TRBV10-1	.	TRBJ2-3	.	TGCGCCAGCAGTCCGACTACTGGGGCAGATACGCAGTATTTT	CASSPTTGADTQYF
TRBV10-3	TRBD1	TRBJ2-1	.	TGTGCCATCAGTGGCCGGGGGGACAGGGGGTACAATGAGCAGTTCTTC	CAISGRGDRGYNEQFF
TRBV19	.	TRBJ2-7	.	TGTGCCAGTAGTAGAAGCGGCAAATCCTACGAGCAGTACTTC	CASSRSGKSYEQYF
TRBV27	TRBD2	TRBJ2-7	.	TGTGCCAGCAGTGGGCTAGGGCGGGAGGGCCCTACCTACGAGCAGTACTTC	CASSGLGREGPTYEQYF
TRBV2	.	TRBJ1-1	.	TGTGCCAGCAGTTTCACTAACACTGAAGCTTTCTTT	CASSFTNTEAFF
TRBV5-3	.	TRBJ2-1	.	TGTGCCAGACGCACCTTTTCATGGGGGGTGTACTACAATGAGCAGTTCTTC	CARRTFSWGVYYNEQFF
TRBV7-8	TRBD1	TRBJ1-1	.	TGTGCCAGCAGCTTAGCCACTTGGGACAGGGATACTGAAGCTTTCTTT	CASSLATWDRDTEAFF
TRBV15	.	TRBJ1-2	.	TGTGCCACCAGCAGGCACGCCTTCAGAGGGAGGGTAATGCCTGGCTACACCTTC	CATSRHAFRGRVMPGYTF
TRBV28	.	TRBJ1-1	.	TGTGCCAGCAGTTTAGGGGGGGCGGGCACTGAAGCTTTCTTT	CASSLGGAGTEAFF
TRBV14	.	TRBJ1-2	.	TGTGCCAGCAGCCATCATCGTACAGGGTTGAATGGCTACACCTTC	CASSHHRTGLNGYTF
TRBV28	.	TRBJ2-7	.	TGTGCCAGCAGTTTATGGGCAACCTACGAGCAGTACTTC	CASSLWATYEQYF
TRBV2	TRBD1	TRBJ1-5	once	TGTGCCAGCAGTGCAGGGGGTACGATGAATCAGCCCCAGCATTTT	CASSAGGTMNQPQHF
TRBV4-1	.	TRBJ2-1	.	TGCGCCAGCAGCCACGGGACGGGGGCCTACAATGAGCAGTTCTTC	CASSHGTGAYNEQFF
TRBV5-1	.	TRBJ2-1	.	TGCGCCAGCAGACAGACAGGAAATTACAATGAGCAGTTCTTC	CASRQTGNYNEQFF
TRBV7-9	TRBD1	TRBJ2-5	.	TGTGCCAGCAGCTTGCCCCCCCGCTCGGACAGGGTGGAGACCCAGTACTTC	CASSLPPRSDRVETQYF
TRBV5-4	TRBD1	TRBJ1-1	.	TGTGCCAGCAGCCTGCCCAGGACAGGGGGGGACACTGAAGCTTTCTTT	CASSLPRTGGDTEAFF
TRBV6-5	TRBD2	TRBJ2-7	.	TGTGCCAGCAGCCAGACTAGCGTAAGGACCTACGAGCAGTACTTC	CASSQTSVRTYEQYF
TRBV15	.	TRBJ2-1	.	TGTGCCACCAGCAGTCTCTACAATGAGCAGTTCTTC	CATSSLYNEQFF
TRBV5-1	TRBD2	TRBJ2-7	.	TGCGCCAGCAGCACCGGACTAGCGGGAGGTCACGAGCAGTACTTC	CASSTGLAGGHEQYF
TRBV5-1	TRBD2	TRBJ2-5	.	TGCGCCAGCAGCTTGGTGGCTAGCGGAGGTCAAGAGACCCAGTACTTC	CASSLVASGGQETQYF
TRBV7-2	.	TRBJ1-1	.	TGTGCCAGCAGCTTACAAGTAGACAGGTCGGGCACTGAAGCTTTCTTT	CASSLQVDRSGTEAFF
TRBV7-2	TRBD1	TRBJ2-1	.	TGTGCCAGCAGCACCGGGACAGACAATGAGCAGTTCTTC	CASSTGTDNEQFF
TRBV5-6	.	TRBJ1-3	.	TGTGCCAGCAGCTTAGTTCCAGGGGAGAGTGGAAACACCATATATTTT	CASSLVPGESGNTIYF
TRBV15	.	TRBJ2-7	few	TGTGCCACAGGTTCGGCGCTCGGGGATTACGAGCAGTACTTC	CATGSALGDYEQYF
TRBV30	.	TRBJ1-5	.	TGTGCCTTAACCTCCGGGACACTTAGCAATCAGCCCCAGCATTTT	CALTSGTLSNQPQHF
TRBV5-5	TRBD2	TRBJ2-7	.	TGTGCCAGCAGCTTGGAACTAGCGGGGCCCTCCTACGAGCAGTACTTC	CASSLELAGPSYEQYF
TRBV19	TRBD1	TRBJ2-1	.	TGTGCCAGCCAGGGGGAATGGGAGCAGTTCTTC	CASQGEWEQFF
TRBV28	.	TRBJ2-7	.	TGTGCCACCACGGCAGGGTCCTCCTACGAGCAGTACTTC	CATTAGSSYEQYF
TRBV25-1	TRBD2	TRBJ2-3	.	TGTGCCAGCAGTGTAGGACTAGCGGGTACCAGCACAGATACGCAGTATTTT	CASSVGLAGTSTDTQYF
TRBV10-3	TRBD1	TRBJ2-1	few	TGTGCCATGACAGGGGGTACCTACAATGAGCAGTTCTTC	CAMTGGTYNEQFF